These T cell receptor beta chains were read from a single sample in a study of blood T cells in healthy people across ages. MiXCR, run by TCRdb on the 5' RACE reads, gives a single entry per CDR3 protein. The sample yields fewer than 2 million distinct CDR3 sequences, about two fifths seen once. Sequencing was carried out using blood. These receptors were collected from a human donor in good health. CDR3s include the opening cysteine and the closing phenylalanine or tryptophan. The D gene is left open where the match is weak. Some rows mark clone size as missing; the rest say once, few, many or name a class of expanded clone.

D gene	V gene	clone size	J gene	CDR3 protein	CDR3 DNA
-	TRBV20-1	-	TRBJ2-1	CSARDYPLKDEQFF	TGCAGTGCTAGAGATTACCCTCTTAAGGATGAGCAGTTCTTC
-	TRBV5-1	-	TRBJ2-3	CASSSAGASPNTQYF	TGCGCCAGCAGCTCTGCGGGGGCATCACCCAATACGCAGTATTTT
-	TRBV20-1	few	TRBJ1-1	CSARGPAEAFF	TGCAGTGCTAGAGGTCCTGCGGAAGCTTTCTTT
TRBD2	TRBV11-2	-	TRBJ2-1	CARSPQGLSGGAANEQFF	TGTGCCCGCAGCCCCCAAGGTTTGAGCGGGGGGGCAGCAAATGAGCAGTTCTTC
TRBD1	TRBV27	once	TRBJ1-2	CASTGRTGFQDGYTF	TGTGCCAGCACAGGGCGGACAGGGTTTCAGGATGGCTACACCTTC
TRBD1	TRBV5-4	few	TRBJ1-1	CASSFKGNRDREAFF	TGTGCCAGCAGCTTTAAAGGGAACCGGGACAGGGAAGCTTTCTTT
TRBD2	TRBV10-3	few	TRBJ2-3	CAIRRSGGTTDTQYF	TGTGCCATCAGACGTAGCGGGGGGACCACAGATACGCAGTATTTT
-	TRBV9	-	TRBJ1-2	CASSVVAGGHGYTF	TGTGCCAGCAGCGTAGTCGCGGGGGGCCACGGCTACACCTTC
-	TRBV15	few	TRBJ2-1	CATSSPGPSTGPYNEQFF	TGTGCCACCAGCAGCCCCGGCCCTTCGACCGGGCCCTACAATGAGCAGTTCTTC
TRBD2	TRBV6-5	few	TRBJ2-7	CATSRAGGIAGQYF	TGTGCCACCTCTAGGGCGGGGGGAATAGCCGGGCAGTACTTC
-	TRBV7-7	-	TRBJ1-4	CASSATDNEKLFF	TGTGCTAGCAGCGCCACAGATAATGAAAAACTGTTTTTT
-	TRBV20-1	once	TRBJ1-6	CSARDGNQHYSSYNSPLHF	TGCAGTGCTAGAGATGGCAACCAACATTACAGCTCCTATAATTCACCCCTCCACTTT
TRBD2	TRBV10-3	-	TRBJ2-1	CAISETSGDCNEQFF	TGTGCCATCAGTGAAACTAGCGGGGATTGCAATGAGCAGTTCTTC
-	TRBV4-1	-	TRBJ2-3	CASSRFQGGTDTQYF	TGCGCCAGCAGCCGGTTTCAGGGAGGCACAGATACGCAGTATTTT
-	TRBV6-2/TRBV6-3	-	TRBJ1-5	CASHADYSNQPQHF	TGTGCCAGCCACGCCGACTATAGCAATCAGCCCCAGCATTTT
TRBD1	TRBV29-1	-	TRBJ1-1	CSVSQGGSAFF	TGCAGCGTTTCACAGGGGGGGAGCGCTTTCTTT
-	TRBV6-1	-	TRBJ1-6	CASSGARGLIYSPLHF	TGTGCCAGCAGTGGGGCTCGGGGACTAATTTATTCACCCCTCCACTTT
TRBD1	TRBV7-7	-	TRBJ2-7	CASSPDRDSGEQYF	TGTGCTAGCAGCCCGGACCGGGACAGCGGCGAGCAGTACTTC
TRBD1	TRBV4-1	few	TRBJ1-2	CASSHGTDNYGYTF	TGCGCCAGCAGCCACGGGACAGATAACTATGGCTACACCTTC
-	TRBV6-6	-	TRBJ1-2	CATRVFSGYTF	TGTGCCACCCGAGTATTTAGCGGCTACACCTTC
TRBD2	TRBV10-3	-	TRBJ2-2	CAIMRLAGTGELFF	TGTGCCATCATGAGACTAGCGGGCACCGGGGAGCTATTTTTT
-	TRBV28	-	TRBJ2-5	CASSPLDGDFQETQYF	TGTGCCAGCAGCCCCCTTGACGGTGACTTCCAAGAGACCCAGTACTTC
TRBD1	TRBV20-1	-	TRBJ1-2	CSARSQGEGRGYTF	TGCAGTGCCCGCTCACAGGGGGAGGGGAGGGGCTACACCTTC
-	TRBV12-3/TRBV12-4	few	TRBJ2-5	CASSLNNGGLTETQYF	TGTGCCAGCAGTTTAAATAACGGGGGTCTAACGGAGACCCAGTACTTC
TRBD2	TRBV11-3	few	TRBJ2-3	CASSLGPQREQYF	TGTGCCAGCAGCTTAGGCCCCCAGCGGGAGCAGTATTTT
TRBD1	TRBV6-2/TRBV6-3	-	TRBJ1-1	CASRRWTGGMNTEAFF	TGTGCCAGCAGGAGATGGACAGGGGGCATGAACACTGAAGCTTTCTTT
-	TRBV6-1	-	TRBJ2-6	CASSEAGLTVPLANVLTF	TGTGCCAGCAGTGAAGCGGGGCTTACAGTACCTCTCGCCAACGTCCTGACTTTC
-	TRBV6-5	few	TRBJ2-1	CASSYWGGPLGEQFF	TGTGCCAGCAGTTACTGGGGGGGCCCCTTAGGGGAGCAGTTCTTC
-	TRBV7-9	few	TRBJ2-1	CASSLVVGGLNEQFF	TGTGCCAGCAGCTTAGTCGTGGGGGGGCTGAATGAGCAGTTCTTC
TRBD1	TRBV28	few	TRBJ2-4	CASSSPGGSKNIQYF	TGTGCCAGCAGTTCGCCAGGGGGCTCCAAAAACATTCAGTACTTC
-	TRBV6-2/TRBV6-3	-	TRBJ1-2	CASRGTAGHGYTF	TGTGCCAGCAGAGGAACGGCAGGGCATGGCTACACCTTC
TRBD1	TRBV6-1	-	TRBJ1-2	CASIGDRDGYTF	TGTGCCAGCATCGGGGACAGGGACGGCTACACCTTC
-	TRBV6-1	-	TRBJ2-7	CASGVNSYEQYF	TGTGCCAGCGGGGTTAACTCCTACGAGCAGTACTTC
-	TRBV7-9	few	TRBJ2-1	CASSLVGASGSYNEQFF	TGTGCCAGCAGCTTAGTAGGAGCGTCCGGGTCCTACAATGAGCAGTTCTTC
-	TRBV28	-	TRBJ1-4	CASRLDLATNEKLFF	TGTGCCAGCAGGTTGGACCTTGCAACTAATGAAAAACTGTTTTTT
-	TRBV7-9	few	TRBJ1-4	CASSFPQGTTTNEKLFF	TGTGCCAGCAGCTTCCCCCAGGGGACCACAACTAATGAAAAACTGTTTTTT
TRBD2	TRBV3-1	-	TRBJ2-1	CASSQDPSSLAVLNEQFF	TGTGCCAGCAGCCAAGATCCATCGAGCCTAGCGGTCTTAAATGAGCAGTTCTTC
TRBD1	TRBV6-6	once	TRBJ1-6	CASSGGTDNSPLHF	TGTGCCAGCAGCGGAGGGACAGATAATTCACCCCTCCACTTT
TRBD1	TRBV12-3/TRBV12-4	few	TRBJ2-1	CASSMRQGAGNEQFF	TGTGCCAGCAGTATGAGACAGGGGGCGGGAAATGAGCAGTTCTTC
TRBD2	TRBV13	few	TRBJ2-7	CASSLGAGGHYEQYF	TGTGCCAGCAGCTTGGGAGCGGGGGGCCACTACGAGCAGTACTTC
-	TRBV6-1	-	TRBJ1-2	CASSDGAGDGYTF	TGTGCCAGCAGTGATGGGGCCGGGGATGGCTACACCTTC
-	TRBV6-5	-	TRBJ1-2	CASHREQQYGYTF	TGTGCCAGCCACCGCGAACAGCAATATGGCTACACCTTC